This passage covers 9 T cell receptor beta chains from one sample sequenced in a study of breast tumors, draining lymph nodes, adjacent tissues. The lymph nodes were axillary draining lymph nodes from breast cancer patients. One entry per CDR3 protein results from TCRdb running MiXCR on the multiplex PCR reads. The table shows 290,000 or so distinct CDR3 sequences, with more than 30% occurring only once. Sequencing input: axillary lymph node tissue. These receptors were taken from a female donor with breast cancer. Some clones in this sample may be carry-over from other donors' samples.

The chain recombines TRBV11-1 with TRBJ2-5; D is tentatively TRBD1 or TRBD2 (6 bases each). The germline V gene has CDR1 SGHAT and CDR2 FQDESV (reference sequence). Trimming pared 9 bases from V and 1 base from J, leaving 30 bases between. The CDR3 is made up of 19 amino acids. The CDR3 nucleotides read TGTGCCAGTCGAGGGGGATGGTCTACCGGGAGTAGCGGCCAAGAGACCCAGTACTTC. This translates into CASRGGWSTGSSGQETQYF.

With respect to this clonotype: Just one base apart from a much larger clone, this may be a read error. As DNA, the CDR3 is TGTGCCAGCAGCCCCATCCGTACAGATACGCGGTATTTT. Its translation: CASSPIRTDTRYF. The V gene is TRBV14, the J gene TRBJ2-3; no clear D. CDR1 and CDR2 from the germline V gene are SGHDN and FVKESK. The CDR3 runs 13 residues.

This clonotype was detected ten times or more. J is TRBJ2-6 and V is TRBV7-2; D is uncertain. This CDR3 has 15 amino acids. Germline-derived CDR1 and CDR2 are SGHTA and FQGNSA. V was cut by 1 base and J by 2 bases, with 6 bases left in between. The CDR3 loop is CASSLGGTGANVLTF. In DNA form, the CDR3 reads TGTGCCAGCAGCTTAGGTGGGACTGGGGCCAACGTCCTGACTTTC. The entire variable domain, with the rest obtained from reference TRBV7-2 and TRBJ2-6, is as follows: GAGVSQSPSNKVTEKGKDVELRCDPISGHTALYWYRQSLGQGLEFLIYFQGNSAPDKSGLPSDRFSAERTGGSVSTLTIQRTQQEDSAVYLCASSLGGTGANVLTFGAGSRLTVL.

This clonotype has ten or more counts. V gene TRBV15 combines with J gene TRBJ2-1; 7 bases fit TRBD2. The germline CDR1 and CDR2 sequences are LNHNV and YYDKDF (reference sequence). Unmatched junction bases numbered 20, after V lost 5 bases and J lost 4 bases. CDR3 length: 19 residues. This CDR3 is CATSGKARGTRERYNEQFF. The CDR3 DNA reads as TGTGCCACCAGCGGGAAGGCTCGGGGGACGCGGGAGAGATACAATGAGCAGTTCTTC.

This clonotype was counted ten times or more. V usage is TRBV4-1 and J usage is TRBJ2-5; D may be TRBD1 (6 bases). The length of the CDR3 is 14 residues. Looked up from germline, CDR1 is MGHRA and CDR2 is YSYEKL. Trimming removed 5 bases from V and 3 bases from J, with 13 bases in between. The CDR3 reads CASSIPGQEETQYF. The CDR3 DNA reads TGCGCCAGCAGCATTCCGGGACAAGAAGAGACCCAGTACTTC.

The rearrangement links TRBV20-1 to TRBJ1-1; D gene ambiguous. The CDR3 is made up of 12 amino acids. Trimming cost V 6 bases and J 4 bases, with 12 bases left between them. CDR1 DFQATT and CDR2 SNEGSKA come from the germline V gene (reference sequence). CDR3 amino acids: CSAPKGGTEAFF. CDR3 nucleotide sequence: TGCAGTGCCCCTAAAGGCGGCACTGAAGCTTTCTTT.

As for this clonotype: A read error may explain this, as a much larger clone is one base away. The CDR3 is CARGGSSNQPQHF. CDR3 DNA sequence: TGTGCCAGGGGGGGGTCTAGCAATCAGCCCCAGCATTTT. The V and J genes are TRBV6-5 and TRBJ1-5; TRBD1 might be the D (5 bases). The CDR3 spans 13 residues. Trimming shortened V by 9 bases and J by 0 bases, and 9 bases separated the two germline ends. Per the germline V gene, CDR1 is MNHEY and CDR2 is SVGAGI.

This clonotype was found many times. At one end the junction does not follow the germline gene, possibly because of a read error. J is TRBJ2-2 and V is TRBV7-7; tentative D call: TRBD1 (6 bases). Germline-derived CDR1 and CDR2 are SSHAT and FNYEAQ (reference sequence). The CDR3 runs to 14 residues. CDR3 coding DNA: TGTGCTAGCAGCTCGGTGGGGGCTACCGGGGAGCTGTTTTTT. Translating gives CASSSVGATGELFF.

The table lists this clonotype with many counts. This chain connects TRBV6-6 to TRBJ2-5; 11 nucleotides match TRBD1. The germline gives CDR1 MNHNY, CDR2 SVGAGI (reference sequence). Trimming at V came to 2 bases and at J to 4 bases, leaving 3 bases not matched to a gene. The CDR3 is 15 amino acids. The CDR3 protein is CASSYPGTGGETQYF. The CDR3 DNA reads as TGTGCCAGCAGTTACCCCGGGACAGGGGGAGAGACCCAGTACTTC.